This T cell receptor (beta chain) was found in a study of blood T cell repertoires in COVID-19. Study-wide context: Specimens from acute and convalescent COVID-19 originated in the United States, Italy and Spain. Sources were T cells, B-cell-depleted T cells, or PBMCs; the material itself was cDNA or gDNA.

Clones were sequenced by immunoSEQ multiplex PCR, and TCRdb holds only the in-frame ones, with some missing. The sample records approximately 210,000 clones, 80% being singletons. CDR1 is LNHDA, CDR2 SQIVND, per germline (reference sequence). This CDR3 is built from 15 residues. The V and J ends lost 3 bases and 5 bases, in that order; junction bases with no gene match: 8. Residents of about two dozen US areas, aged about 18 to 95 years, made up the participants. In assigning cohorts, the study relied on participant-reported clinical history. The rearrangement joins TRBV19 to TRBJ2-5; 8 bases map to TRBD2. The sequencing input was PBMCs or T cells enriched from blood (not recorded which). This receptor was identified in a man aged 25-45 years with acute COVID-19. The CDR3 DNA reads as TGTGCCAGTAGTATGACGAGCGGGGGAGGGGAGACCCAGTACTTC. Protein sequence: CASSMTSGGGETQYF. The full variable domain, with the rest looked up from reference TRBV19 and TRBJ2-5, is DGGITQSPKYLFRKEGQNVTLSCEQNLNHDAMYWYRQDPGQGLRLIYYSQIVNDFQKGDIAEGYSVSREKKESFPLTVTSAQKNPTAFYLCASSMTSGGGETQYFGPGTRLLVL.